This TCR beta chain emerged from a study of graft-versus-host responses after intestinal transplantation. The wider study: All of the recipients had induction that used anti-thymocyte globulin, then tacrolimus and steroids for approximately 3 years. Study results and limitations: The marrow of recipients harbored GvH clones, and ileum or blood showed some of them first.

TCRdb's copy holds only in-frame clones and misses some; the assay was immunoSEQ multiplex PCR. The sample lists 96,000 or so clones; about 94% were seen once. A word on this clone: What it binds is unknown.

Source: unstimulated CD4+ T cells sorted from spleen or lymph node cells, taken before intestinal transplant. The receptor's source is a human donor who received an intestinal transplant.

This CDR3 is CASSLAGQLGGELFF. The CDR3 nucleotides read TGTGCCAGCAGCTTAGCCGGACAGTTGGGGGGGGAGCTGTTTTTT. The rearrangement uses TRBV11-3 and TRBJ2-2; D perhaps matches TRBD1 (6 bases). This CDR3 region has 15 residues. V was clipped by 1 base and J by 8 bases, with 14 bases between them. Germline CDR1 reads SGHNT; CDR2 reads YENEEA.